Listed below are T cell receptor beta chains from one sample, sequenced in a study of blood T cells in healthy people across ages. In TCRdb, the 5' RACE reads were re-called with MiXCR into one record per CDR3 protein. The top ten clones hold about 8% of a sample with about 1.7 million distinct CDR3 sequences, approximately 30% of them seen once. The sample comprised blood. These receptors were collected from a woman in her twenties or thirties in good health. CDR3s include the opening cysteine and the closing phenylalanine or tryptophan. Each record gives: D gene, clone size, J gene, V gene, CDR3 protein, CDR3 DNA. A D gene is named only where the DNA matches it firmly. Clone size appears in some rows only: once, few, many, or a class for an expanded clone.

TRBD1,NA,TRBJ2-3,TRBV6-5,CATTLQGADTQYF,TGTGCCACTACCTTACAGGGGGCGGATACGCAGTATTTT
NA,many,TRBJ2-7,TRBV10-3,CAISSGTETYEQYF,TGTGCCATCAGTTCCGGGACGGAGACCTACGAGCAGTACTTC
TRBD2,NA,TRBJ2-1,TRBV6-5,CATRRGSGDNEQFF,TGTGCCACCCGACGGGGTAGCGGGGATAATGAGCAGTTCTTC
NA,NA,TRBJ2-3,TRBV12-3/TRBV12-4,CASSLYHLRGSTDTEYF,TGTGCCAGCAGCTTATATCACCTCAGGGGCTCGACAGATACGGAGTATTTT
NA,many,TRBJ2-7,TRBV5-1,CASSFEGGPYEQYF,TGTGCCAGCAGCTTCGAGGGGGGACCCTACGAGCAGTACTTC
TRBD1,NA,TRBJ2-7,TRBV5-1,CASSLAGTGWEQYF,TGCGCCAGCAGCTTGGCCGGGACAGGGTGGGAGCAGTACTTC
NA,NA,TRBJ2-7,TRBV2,CASNTFRGPEQYF,TGTGCCAGCAACACATTTCGGGGACCCGAGCAGTACTTC
NA,many,TRBJ2-4,TRBV20-1,CSATPQNIQYF,TGCAGTGCTACACCCCAAAACATTCAGTACTTC
NA,few,TRBJ2-2,TRBV6-5,CASSYSPASNTGELFF,TGTGCCAGCAGTTACTCGCCAGCCTCGAACACCGGGGAGCTGTTTTTT
TRBD1,few,TRBJ2-7,TRBV18,CASSSTRTGGDERYF,TGTGCCAGCTCATCCACTCGGACAGGGGGAGACGAGCGGTACTTC
TRBD2,NA,TRBJ2-5,TRBV12-3/TRBV12-4,CASSFLAGGLRETQYF,TGTGCCAGCAGTTTCCTAGCGGGGGGGCTAAGGGAGACCCAGTACTTC
NA,few,TRBJ2-7,TRBV2,CASSESDFNYEQYF,TGTGCCAGCAGTGAATCGGACTTCAACTACGAGCAGTACTTC
TRBD2,few,TRBJ2-7,TRBV20-1,CSAYQSSGSPYEQYF,TGCAGTGCTTATCAATCTAGCGGGAGTCCCTACGAGCAGTACTTC
NA,few,TRBJ1-4,TRBV21-1,CASSKDRAGLNEKLFF,TGTGCCAGCAGCAAAGACCGGGCAGGACTTAATGAAAAACTGTTTTTT
NA,few,TRBJ2-3,TRBV10-2,CASSMEQDTQYF,TGCGCCAGCAGTATGGAGCAAGATACGCAGTATTTT
TRBD2,few,TRBJ2-1,TRBV10-3,CAIRGTSGNRGFNEQFF,TGTGCCATCAGAGGGACTAGCGGGAACAGGGGTTTCAACGAGCAGTTCTTC
TRBD1,many,TRBJ2-7,TRBV28,CASSLGTGDTYEQYF,TGTGCCAGCAGTCTCGGGACAGGAGATACCTACGAGCAGTACTTC
TRBD1,many,TRBJ2-7,TRBV6-2/TRBV6-3,CASSTGGQVNYEQYF,TGTGCCAGCAGTACGGGCGGACAGGTCAACTACGAGCAGTACTTC
NA,many,TRBJ2-7,TRBV5-1,CASSLSAGGSYEQYF,TGTGCCAGCAGTTTATCAGCTGGAGGCTCCTACGAGCAGTACTTC
NA,NA,TRBJ1-1,TRBV6-5,CASSPHQQGEGEAFF,TGTGCCAGCAGTCCACACCAACAGGGAGAGGGTGAAGCTTTCTTT
NA,few,TRBJ2-6,TRBV27,CASSLAQGLGISGANVLTF,TGTGCCAGCAGTTTAGCCCAGGGACTGGGTATCTCCGGGGCCAACGTCCTGACTTTC
TRBD1,NA,TRBJ2-7,TRBV24-1,CATSDPNRDRSYEQYF,TGTGCCACCAGTGACCCCAACCGGGACAGGTCCTACGAGCAGTACTTC
NA,NA,TRBJ1-5,TRBV30,CAWSALGRSNQPQHF,TGTGCCTGGAGTGCTCTCGGGAGATCTAATCAGCCCCAGCATTTT